These T cell receptor beta chains were read from a single sample in a study of TIL therapy for anti-PD-1-resistant metastatic lung cancer. Libraries were prepared by immunoSEQ multiplex PCR; TCRdb keeps only in-frame clonotypes and omits some of them. This table has 52,000 or so clones, approximately 78% appearing once. Specimen: blood, collected at baseline. The receptors derive from a person aged 25-85 years with non-small cell lung cancer. Both conserved end residues are trimmed from each CDR3.

TRBJ1-5,TRBV7-9,ASSFLWDGQPQH
TRBJ1-6,TRBV9,ASNSPADHNSPLH
TRBJ2-7,TRBV5-4,ASRPQGVTYEQY
TRBJ1-1,TRBV7-2,ASSSGPGAEAF
TRBJ2-5,TRBV7-2,ASSVQGARQETQY
TRBJ2-7,TRBV28,ASSFLTSGTYEQY
TRBJ2-5,TRBV27,ASRLGGAGRRQETQY
TRBJ2-1,TRBV7-3,ASSSGTGFNEQF
TRBJ2-2,TRBV3-1/TRBV3-2,ASSQDGGTGELF
TRBJ2-1,TRBV6-2/TRBV6-3,ASSPSGRTLNEQF
TRBJ2-7,TRBV4-3,ASSQGAGTAYEQY
TRBJ2-6,TRBV19,ASTPVQGAWGGANVLT
TRBJ2-7,TRBV7-9,ASSLAGFDEQY
TRBJ1-5,TRBV6-2/TRBV6-3,ASSLRDSTSNQPQH
TRBJ1-5,TRBV6-5,ASLTGQGYQPQH
TRBJ1-1,TRBV19,ASSIIRVGGTEAF
TRBJ1-4,TRBV6-1,ASSESWGRNEKLF
TRBJ1-1,TRBV28,ASSRTGYQAF
TRBJ1-4,TRBV3-1/TRBV3-2,ASSQDPGQGAKGEKLF
TRBJ2-7,TRBV7-9,ASSLTGAYEQY
TRBJ2-1,TRBV7-3,ASSLRGSGGEQF
TRBJ1-1,TRBV28,ASSWGQGANTEAF
TRBJ2-7,TRBV28,ASSLPGGGSYEQY
TRBJ2-5,TRBV5-1,ASSQKQGLETQY
TRBJ1-4,TRBV5-1,ASSLAGDNEKLF
TRBJ1-2,TRBV4-3,ASSQAEGILYGYT
TRBJ1-2,TRBV7-6,ASSPQDNYGYT
TRBJ2-3,TRBV7-9,ASSLLPGKRGSTDTQY
TRBJ1-2,TRBV6-1,ASSEVFGFGGQINYGYT
TRBJ2-2,TRBV2,ASSLPPIAGELF
TRBJ2-7,TRBV12-3/TRBV12-4,ASRPAAGLEQY